This T cell receptor (beta chain) was found in a study of blood T cells in healthy people across ages (dated by TCRdb to the mid-2010s). Background for the entire study: In model experiments, roughly one uniquely barcoded TCR beta cDNA molecule per two T cells was captured by template switching. The study measured age-related changes in TCR beta repertoire diversity using deep sequencing normalized with unique cDNA molecular identifiers. The donors were divided into four age groups: young (average around 15 years), middle-aged (over 35), aged (roughly 66) and long-lived (roughly 86). To avoid experimental bias, donors of different ages were randomly spread across the sequencing lanes. For two donors (one aged 18 to 29 and one aged 80 or older), the study analyzed two additional independent replicas of 1 million unique cDNA reads from the same blood draw.

Library creation used 5' RACE. The instrument was an Illumina HiSeq 2500. A second PCR of 7 to 11 cycles was performed with a sample-barcoded 5' primer and a J-beta primer mix. A template-switch 5' adaptor carrying 12 random nucleotides introduced a unique molecular identifier onto each TCR beta cDNA molecule. Each sample yielded at least 3 million CDR3-containing paired-end reads. First-strand cDNA synthesis was performed from all RNA using the Mint cDNA synthesis kit, with priming by a TRBC-specific oligonucleotide. After uracil-DNA glycosylase treatment, a first 18-cycle PCR used universal primers M1SS and BC2_uni_R on all cDNA. Turning to the authors' computational methods: For normalization, 1 million high-quality reads were randomly selected from each sample, with every read carrying a distinct molecular identifier. Reads with shared molecular identifiers were discarded instead of being binned into consensus sequences. MiTCR, with a Q25 quality threshold and the strictest error-elimination algorithm, was used for CDR3 identification, clonotype clustering and error correction. A nonparametric unseen species model with Euler transformation was used to estimate lower-bound total TCR beta diversity. In-frame beta chains were kept once TCRdb had trimmed the public reads at Q25 with fastp and called clones with MiXCR. Duplicate CDR3 protein sequences are folded into a single record with the most common DNA and genes. TCRdb, not the authors, supplied the V and J calls. For this sample there are around 670,000 distinct CDR3 sequences; roughly 31% appear just once. The ten most abundant clones make up approximately 14% of the sample.

This clonotype occurred many times. Its antigen specificity is not known. No base-level quality is on record; no much larger clone is a single base apart. The roughly 37 donors, aged roughly 6 to 95 years, were systemically healthy Caucasian individuals from Russia. Ten milliliters of peripheral blood were collected from each donor into EDTA-treated Vacutainer tubes. PBMCs were isolated by Ficoll-Paque density-gradient centrifugation, with at least 6 million obtained per sample. Total RNA, at least 6 micrograms per sample, was extracted from PBMCs with Trizol reagent. For every donor, an aliquot of PBMCs went through flow cytometry to measure the percentages of naive CD45RAhigh/CD27high T cells. Here is what the overall study found, with its caveats: Observed TCR beta diversity per million T cells fell roughly linearly with age, and a significant reduction was already apparent by age roughly 40. A strong correlation was found between observed TCR beta diversity and the percentage of naive T cells measured by flow cytometry. Because profiling used bulk unsorted PBMCs, naive and antigen-experienced compartments could not be compared conclusively. Estimates of total diversity based on one million sequenced T cells were regarded as lower bounds and as underestimates. Compared with the aged group, more naive CD4+ T cells, fewer expanded clones and increased TCR diversity were shown by the long-lived group, suggesting age selection. Donor CMV infection status was unknown, potentially confounding age-related changes in expanded clonotypes.

V loses 7 bases, J loses 3 bases, and the germline ends lie 19 bases apart. Including cysteine and phenylalanine, the CDR3 has 15 amino acids. The entry retains the CDR3 DNA only, 45 bases that are in frame from base 1. The V and J genes are TRBV12-3 or TRBV12-4 and TRBJ2-7; TRBD1 might be the D gene, on 6 matching bases. Sample: blood. The sequence was collected from an elderly woman in good health. The nucleotides are TGTGCCAGCACCCCCCGGGCGTCCAGGGGCTACGAGCAGTACTTC. Protein translation: CASTPRASRGYEQYF.